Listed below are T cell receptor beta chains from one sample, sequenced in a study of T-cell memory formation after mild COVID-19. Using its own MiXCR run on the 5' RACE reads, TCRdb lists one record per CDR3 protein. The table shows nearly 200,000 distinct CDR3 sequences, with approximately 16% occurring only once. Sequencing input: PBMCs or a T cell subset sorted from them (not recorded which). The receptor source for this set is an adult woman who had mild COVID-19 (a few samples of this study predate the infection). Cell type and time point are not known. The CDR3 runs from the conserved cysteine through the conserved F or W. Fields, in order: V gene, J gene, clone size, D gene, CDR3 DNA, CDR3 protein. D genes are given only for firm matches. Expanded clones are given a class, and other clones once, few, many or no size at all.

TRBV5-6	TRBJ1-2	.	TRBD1	TGTGCCAGCTGGGGACAGGGGACACATGGCTACACCTTC	CASWGQGTHGYTF
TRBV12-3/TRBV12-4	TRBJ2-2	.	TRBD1	TGTGCCAGCAGTTCTCGACAGGGGGCCGGGGAGCTGTTTTTT	CASSSRQGAGELFF
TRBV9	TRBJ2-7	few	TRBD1	TGTGCCAGCAGCCTGGGACAGGGGGCTTCCTACGAGCAGTACTTC	CASSLGQGASYEQYF
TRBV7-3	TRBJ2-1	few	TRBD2	TGTGCCAGCAGCCCCCTTCTAGCGGATGAGCAGTTCTTC	CASSPLLADEQFF
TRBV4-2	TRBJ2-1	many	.	TGTGCCAGCAGCCGAGAGACAGCGGAGTACAATGAGCAGTTCTTC	CASSRETAEYNEQFF
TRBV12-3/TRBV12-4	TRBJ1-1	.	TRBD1	TGTGCCACGAGTCCGGGACAGGGGACCACTGAAGCTTTCTTT	CATSPGQGTTEAFF
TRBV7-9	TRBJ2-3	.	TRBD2	TGTGCCAGCAGCTCTGGAAGCGGGAGCGGCACAGATACGCAGTATTTT	CASSSGSGSGTDTQYF
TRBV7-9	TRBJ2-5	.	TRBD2	TGTGCCAGCAGCCCCTCCGGGACTAAAGAGACCCAGTACTTC	CASSPSGTKETQYF
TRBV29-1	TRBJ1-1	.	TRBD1	TGCAGCGTTGAACCTCAGGGGGTTAACACTGAAGCTTTCTTT	CSVEPQGVNTEAFF
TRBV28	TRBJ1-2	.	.	TGTGCCAGCAGTCCTGGGGGGGGATCTCTCTATGGCTACACCTTC	CASSPGGGSLYGYTF
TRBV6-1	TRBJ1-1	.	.	TGTGCCAGCAGTGAGATCAGGGGTTTTACTGAAGCTTTCTTT	CASSEIRGFTEAFF
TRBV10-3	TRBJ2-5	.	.	.	CAISFGPGETQYF
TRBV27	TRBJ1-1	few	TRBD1	TGTGCCAGCAGTCCGGACAGGGTGAGGGCTTTCTTT	CASSPDRVRAFF
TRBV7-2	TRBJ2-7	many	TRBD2	TGTGCCAGCAGCTTAGTGGGGGGGGGAAGCTCCTACGAGCAGTACTTC	CASSLVGGGSSYEQYF
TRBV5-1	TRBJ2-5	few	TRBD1	TGCGCCAGCAGCTCCAGACAGGGGGCTAGGGAAGAGACCCAGTACTTC	CASSSRQGAREETQYF
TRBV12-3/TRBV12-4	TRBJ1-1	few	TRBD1	TGTGCCAGCAGTCCCGGGGACAGAGAGAACACTGAAGCTTTCTTT	CASSPGDRENTEAFF
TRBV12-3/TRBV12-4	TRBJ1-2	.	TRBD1	TGTGCCAGCAGCCGTGACAGGGGGTATGGCTACACCTTC	CASSRDRGYGYTF
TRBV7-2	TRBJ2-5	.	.	TGTGCCAGCAGGCACGGGGTCACGGAGACCCAGTACTTC	CASRHGVTETQYF
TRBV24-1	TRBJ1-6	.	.	TGTGCCACCAGTGGTCACCGGGACCGAGCAGAGAATTCACCCCTCCACTTT	CATSGHRDRAENSPLHF
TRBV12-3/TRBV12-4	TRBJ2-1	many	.	TGTGCCAGCAGTTTAGCTGCCTACAATGAGCAGTTCTTC	CASSLAAYNEQFF
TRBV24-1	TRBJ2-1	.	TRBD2	TGTGCCACCAGTGGAGCGGGATCCCTTCCTGTGGATGAGCAGTTCTTC	CATSGAGSLPVDEQFF
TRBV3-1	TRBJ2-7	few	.	TGTGCCAGCAGCCAGGACTACTACGAGCAGTACTTC	CASSQDYYEQYF
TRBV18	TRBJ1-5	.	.	TGTGCCAGCTCACCAGGTTTAGGGGCGGACCAGCCCCAGCATTTT	CASSPGLGADQPQHF
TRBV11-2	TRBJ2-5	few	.	TGTGCCAGCAGCCAGGCTGGGGCACGGGCCCAGTACTTC	CASSQAGARAQYF
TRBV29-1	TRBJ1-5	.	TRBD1	TGCAGCGCAAGACAGGGGGTCGGTAGCAATCAGCCCCAGCATTTT	CSARQGVGSNQPQHF
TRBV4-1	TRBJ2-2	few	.	TGCGCCAGCAGCCAAGGCCCCGGGAACACCGGGGAGCTGTTTTTT	CASSQGPGNTGELFF
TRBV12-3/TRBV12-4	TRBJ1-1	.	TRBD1	TGTGCCAGCAGGTTAAAACAGGGGGCCATAAACACTGAAGCTTTCTTT	CASRLKQGAINTEAFF
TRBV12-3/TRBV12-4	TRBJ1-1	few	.	TGTGCCAGCAGTTTGTCACAGGCAACTGAAGCTTTCTTT	CASSLSQATEAFF
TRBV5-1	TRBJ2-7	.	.	TGCGCCAGCAGGATGGGCAGCTCCTACGAGCAGTACTTC	CASRMGSSYEQYF
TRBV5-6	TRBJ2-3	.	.	TGTGCCAGCAGCCTCGCTCGACGCTTCCCTCCAGATACGCAGTATTTT	CASSLARRFPPDTQYF
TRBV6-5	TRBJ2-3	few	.	TGTGCCAGCAGCACCGGGAAGACAGATACGCAGTATTTT	CASSTGKTDTQYF
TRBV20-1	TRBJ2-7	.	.	TGCAGTGCTAGGCCCCGCGGGACAGCCCGCGGGTACGAGCAGTACTTC	CSARPRGTARGYEQYF
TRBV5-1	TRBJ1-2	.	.	TGCGCCAGCAGCCCGGAGAGGGGGGCCTATGGCTACACCTTC	CASSPERGAYGYTF
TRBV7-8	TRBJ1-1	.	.	TGTGCCAGCACCGGGAACAGGGTCATGAACACTGAAGCTTTCTTT	CASTGNRVMNTEAFF
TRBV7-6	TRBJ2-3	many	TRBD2	TGTGCCAGCAGCTTAAGGGGCGCGGGGGTGACAGATACGCAGTATTTT	CASSLRGAGVTDTQYF
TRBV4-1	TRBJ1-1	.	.	TGCGCCAGCAGCCCGATAGGGGCAGGGATTACTGAAGCTTTCTTT	CASSPIGAGITEAFF